The clone carrying this T cell receptor (beta chain) came up a few times. As yet, its antigen is unknown. This record belongs to a study of T cell repertoires in cytomegalovirus infection. Study summary: Public TCR beta signatures provided an indication of both CMV infection and a matching HLA type. Whole-study results and caveats: Within the response measured ex vivo, HLA-C-restricted CMV-specific TCR beta clonotypes were dominant. Carriers of CMV plus the relevant HLA were identified by cumulative public TCR beta family frequency.

From the reads, TCRdb called clonotypes with MiXCR, one entry per CDR3 protein. The sample has 750,000 to 950,000 distinct CDR3 sequences, about 27% seen once. The sequencing here drew on cultured CD8+ T cells from PBMCs, taken from culture after CMV antigen stimulation. The clonotype originates from a human donor in good health (CMV status not recorded). Some clones in this sample may be carry-over from other donors' samples.

CDR3 nucleotide sequence: TGTGCCAGCAGCTTCCAGCGGGGGCTGGGAGATACGCAGTATTTT. Encoded protein: CASSFQRGLGDTQYF. The chain is built from TRBV11-2 and TRBJ2-3; 8 nucleotides agree with TRBD2. CDR1 and CDR2 (germline): SGHAT, FQNNGV. V shed 3 bases and J 5 bases; nucleotides not matched to a gene: 7. CDR3 length: 15 residues.